The 25 T cell receptor beta chains presented below share a single source sample, sequenced in a study of cytotoxic CD8 clonotypes in ibrutinib-treated CLL. Sequencing was performed with immunoSEQ multiplex PCR; in TCRdb, only in-frame clones are kept and a portion is missing. Among approximately 23,000 clones listed, roughly four fifths were seen once. The source was PBMCs, collected before ibrutinib treatment. All receptors come from a human donor with chronic lymphocytic leukemia.

The rearrangement links TRBV6-5 to TRBJ1-1; 7 nucleotides agree with TRBD1. V dropped 6 bases and J dropped 4; count of bases not matched to a gene: 8. Germline V gene lookup returns CDR1 MNHEY and CDR2 SVGAGI. The CDR3 extends over 14 amino acids. The CDR3 region is CASRSDREGTEAFF. In nucleotides, the CDR3 is TGTGCCAGCAGATCAGACAGGGAGGGCACTGAAGCTTTCTTT.

The chain couples TRBV6-7 to TRBJ2-5, with 13 bases identical to TRBD2. TRBV6-7 belongs to the ORF category, with a function that is uncertain. Losses at the gene ends were 0 bases for V and 5 bases for J; bases not matched to a gene: 6. CDR3 length: 17 amino acids. Here the CDR3 DNA reads TGTGCCAGCAGTTACTCTCGGACTAGCGGGAGTAGGGAGACCCAGTACTTC. It codes for CASSYSRTSGSRETQYF.

Within the sample, this clone is medium-sized. This sample also contains other DNA sequences that code for the same CDR3. This rearrangement joins TRBV10-2 to TRBJ1-1; D not certain. Germline CDR1 and CDR2: WSHSY and SAAADI. The CDR3 runs to 13 residues. V lost 4 bases and J 3 bases, leaving 9 bases between the germline ends. The CDR3 here is CASSVDGYTEAFF. CDR3 coding DNA: TGCGCCAGCAGTGTCGACGGGTACACTGAAGCTTTCTTT.

This clone is a singleton in its sample. The genes are TRBV4-2 and TRBJ2-6; D gene unclear. Germline CDR1 LGHNA, CDR2 YNFKEQ. V gave up 0 bases and J gave up 3 bases, with 9 bases separating them. This CDR3 has 16 residues. The CDR3 is CASSQDWRVGANVLTF. The CDR3 DNA reads TGTGCCAGCAGCCAAGATTGGAGAGTTGGGGCCAACGTCCTGACTTTC.

CDR3 protein: CASSDWQGRNEQFF. CDR3 in DNA: TGTGCCAGCAGTGACTGGCAGGGAAGGAATGAGCAGTTCTTC. V usage is TRBV25-1 and J usage is TRBJ2-1, with D possibly matching TRBD1 (5 bases). V gave up 3 bases and J gave up 7 bases, with 13 bases separating them. The V gene's germline CDR1 is MGHDK and CDR2 SYGVNS. The CDR3 spans 14 residues.

V and J are TRBV6-6 and TRBJ2-7; D is uncertain. Per germline, CDR1 MNHNY and CDR2 SVGAGI (reference sequence). The CDR3 extends over 13 amino acids. The V end lost 0 bases, the J end lost 3 bases, and 6 bases lay between the germline ends. The CDR3 here is CASSYSMYYEQYF. CDR3 in DNA: TGTGCCAGCAGTTACTCGATGTACTACGAGCAGTACTTC.

V gene TRBV11-3 combines with J gene TRBJ1-3; no clear D gene. CDR1 is SGHNT and CDR2 is YENEEA in the germline V gene. Trimming removed 5 bases from V and 0 bases from J, with 5 bases in between. The length of the CDR3 is 13 residues. The CDR3 loop is CASSPSSGNTIYF. The CDR3 DNA reads TGTGCCAGCAGCCCTTCCTCTGGAAACACCATATATTTT.

CDR3 DNA: TGTGCCAGCAGCTTATCACAGGGGAGGAGCAATCAGCCCCAGCATTTT. Protein product: CASSLSQGRSNQPQHF. This chain links TRBV7-2 with TRBJ1-5; TRBD1 matches 7 bases. V was clipped by 2 bases and J by 1 base; unmatched bases: 5. Per germline, CDR1 SGHTA and CDR2 FQGNSA. The CDR3 sequence is 16 residues long.

V and J are TRBV5-1 and TRBJ1-6, with D perhaps TRBD1 (5 bases). This CDR3 spans 14 amino acids. Germline loops: CDR1 SGHRS, CDR2 YFSETQ. V lost 0 bases, J lost 6 bases, and 7 bases lay in between. The CDR3 sequence: CASSLGGTNSPLHF. CDR3 sequence (DNA): TGCGCCAGCAGCTTGGGTGGGACTAATTCACCCCTCCACTTT.

This clone occurred a few times. CDR3: CASSLGRSTDTQYF. CDR3 in DNA: TGTGCCAGCAGCTTAGGACGGTCCACAGATACGCAGTATTTT. J is TRBJ2-3 and V is TRBV11-1, with unresolved D. The V and J ends lost 1 base and 2 bases respectively, with 7 bases between them. The length of the CDR3 is 14 residues. Germline loops: CDR1 SGHAT, CDR2 FQDESV (reference sequence).

The gene calls are TRBV6-5 and TRBJ2-7; 10 bases align to TRBD2. The CDR3 contains 12 residues. The germline CDR1 and CDR2 sequences are MNHEY and SVGAGI. V lost 10 bases, J lost 6 bases, and 6 bases stayed unmatched. CDR3 protein: CAIGLAGVEQYF. DNA for the CDR3: TGTGCCATCGGGCTAGCGGGAGTCGAGCAGTACTTC.

The gene calls are TRBV27 and TRBJ2-7; D gene unclear. CDR3 size: 15 residues. V lost 6 bases to trimming and J lost 2 bases, with 17 bases between them. Per germline, CDR1 MNHEY and CDR2 SMNVEV (reference sequence). The DNA of the CDR3 is TGTGCCAGCAGCTTAGGGTCCCCGGAAGCCTACGAGCAGTACTTC. Its protein is CASSLGSPEAYEQYF.

The rearrangement joins TRBV30 to TRBJ1-1, with TRBD1 matching over 8 bases. The CDR3 has 16 amino acids. V lost 2 bases to trimming and J lost 2 bases; unmatched junction nucleotides: 10. Germline CDR1 reads GTSNPN; CDR2 reads SVGIG (reference sequence). CDR3 region: CAWSSLGQGANTEAFF. The CDR3 DNA is TGTGCCTGGAGTTCTCTAGGGCAGGGGGCAAACACTGAAGCTTTCTTT.

The genes are TRBV7-2 and TRBJ2-7, with 8 bases that match TRBD1. Germline assignment: CDR1 SGHTA and CDR2 FQGNSA. CDR3 length equals 16 residues. Trimming cost V 4 bases and J 2 bases; bases outside gene matches: 10. CDR3 protein: CASSSLAHRGAYEQYF. The CDR3 bases are TGTGCCAGCAGCTCATTGGCCCACAGGGGGGCCTACGAGCAGTACTTC. Variable domain in full (rest from reference TRBV7-2 and TRBJ2-7): GAGVSQSPSNKVTEKGKDVELRCDPISGHTALYWYRQSLGQGLEFLIYFQGNSAPDKSGLPSDRFSAERTGGSVSTLTIQRTQQEDSAVYLCASSSLAHRGAYEQYFGPGTRLTVT.

This clone has just a few counts. The chain is built from TRBV7-3 and TRBJ1-6; 7 bases are a match to TRBD1. V shed 5 bases, J shed 6 bases, and the junction held 4 bases outside the gene matches. CDR1 and CDR2 from the germline V gene are SGHTA and FQGTGA. The CDR3 runs 14 residues. In nucleotides, the CDR3 is TGTGCCAGCAGCGCGGGACAGACTAATTCACCCCTCCACTTT. Translation: CASSAGQTNSPLHF.

This clone was counted only a few times. V usage is TRBV9 and J usage is TRBJ1-6, with D perhaps matching TRBD1 (5 bases). V lost 0 bases to trimming and J lost 9 bases, with 10 bases between them. This CDR3 is 14 amino acids long. The germline CDR1 and CDR2 sequences are SGDLS and YYNGEE. Here the CDR3 DNA reads TGTGCCAGCAGCGTAGTAATGGGGGGTTCACCCCTCCACTTT. The encoded protein is CASSVVMGGSPLHF.

This clone was detected a few times. The chain employs TRBV10-3 and TRBJ2-7, with 9 bases matching TRBD1. The germline V gene encodes CDR1 ENHRY and CDR2 SYGVKD. CDR3 length: 15 amino acids. The trim removed 3 bases at V and 2 bases at J, leaving 5 bases unmatched. Here the CDR3 DNA reads TGTGCCATCAGTGAAGCGGACAGGGGTCCCTACGAGCAGTACTTC. It translates to CAISEADRGPYEQYF.

The CDR3 DNA is TGTGCCAGCAACCCGGGGGCCCCGAGCTCCTACAATGAGCAGTTCTTC. Its translation is CASNPGAPSSYNEQFF. V and J are TRBV5-4 and TRBJ2-1; D may correspond to TRBD1 or TRBD2 (6 bases each). Germline CDR1 reads SGHNT; CDR2 reads YYREEE (reference sequence). The CDR3 extends over 16 amino acids. V gave up 6 bases and J gave up 0 bases, with 16 bases separating them.

The V call is TRBV7-3, the J call TRBJ1-1; the D gene is possibly TRBD1 (6 bases). The CDR3 contains 16 residues. CDR1 and CDR2 (germline): SGHTA, FQGTGA. Trimming shortened V by 2 bases and J by 1 base, and 14 bases separated the two germline ends. The CDR3 DNA reads as TGTGCCAGCAGCTTAGAGCCCCCGGGACAGAACACTGAAGCTTTCTTT. Protein sequence: CASSLEPPGQNTEAFF.

The J gene is TRBJ2-6, the V gene TRBV7-2; unclear D gene. Germline V gene data show CDR1 as SGHTA and CDR2 as FQGNSA. V dropped 6 bases and J dropped 2 bases, with 14 bases sitting between them. The CDR3 is made up of 16 amino acids. The CDR3, as DNA: TGTGCCAGCAGGCCCACCCAGAACCCTGGGGCCAACGTCCTGACTTTC. Translated, it gives CASRPTQNPGANVLTF.

V gene TRBV7-9 combines with J gene TRBJ1-2; 7 bases line up with TRBD1. This CDR3 has 17 amino acids. J gave up 3 bases and V 4 bases, and 14 bases lay outside the gene matches. Germline CDR1 reads SEHNR; CDR2 reads FQNEAQ (reference sequence). The CDR3: CASSSPLDDREDYGYTF. The CDR3 DNA is TGTGCCAGCAGCTCCCCACTAGATGACAGGGAGGACTATGGCTACACCTTC.

The genes are TRBV29-1 and TRBJ1-2; D unresolved. The CDR3 sequence is 12 residues long. Trimming left V 6 bases short and J 2 bases short, with 10 bases between. Germline V CDR1 and CDR2: SQVTM, ANQGSEA. The CDR3 reads CSVGDKNYGYTF. For the CDR3, the DNA is TGCAGCGTCGGTGACAAGAACTATGGCTACACCTTC.

This rearrangement joins TRBV9 to TRBJ2-3, with TRBD2 matching 8 bases. The CDR3 runs 14 residues. The trim removed 2 bases at V and 4 bases at J, leaving 3 bases unmatched. The V gene's germline CDR1 is SGDLS and CDR2 YYNGEE. The CDR3 loop reads CASSVAGGPDTQYF. CDR3 nucleotide sequence: TGTGCCAGCAGCGTGGCGGGGGGCCCAGATACGCAGTATTTT.

The J gene is TRBJ2-1, the V gene TRBV7-2; 13 bases are a match to TRBD2. The CDR3 is 14 amino acids. J lost 9 bases, V lost 1 base, and 0 bases had no gene match. Germline V gives CDR1 SGHTA, CDR2 FQGNSA. The CDR3 bases are TGTGCCAGCAGCTTAGGACTAGCGGGAGGTGAGCAGTTCTTC. Its translation: CASSLGLAGGEQFF.

This chain joins TRBV7-8 and TRBJ1-2; tentatively, D is TRBD1 (5 bases). The CDR3 is made up of 18 amino acids. From germline, CDR1 is SGHVS and CDR2 FQNEAQ. V dropped 6 bases and J dropped 6 bases, with 29 bases sitting between them. The CDR3 reads CASSRSRLLRGVPDGYTF. In DNA, the CDR3 is TGTGCCAGCAGTCGGTCCCGGTTGTTGAGGGGCGTTCCAGATGGCTACACCTTC.